Described below is a single T cell receptor beta chain sequence and its context. Its specificity is not known. The sample is drawn from a study of shared clonotypes between healthy human individuals. Healthy and HIV-negative, the adult donors had no recent acute infections or vaccinations. The CDR3 consists of 14 residues. V was clipped by 5 bases and J by 10 bases, with 18 bases between them. From germline, CDR1 is SSHAT and CDR2 FNYEAQ (reference sequence). Some clones are missing from TCRdb's copy, which holds only in-frame ones; the method was immunoSEQ multiplex PCR. The table has some 240,000 clones, approximately 65% seen once. The study's findings and limits: Although depth was large, rarefaction showed that sequencing of the sorted subsets was incomplete.

Sample: memory CD4+ T cells sorted from blood. Subset defined: CD45RA-negative fraction. The receptor was derived from a man aged 30-40 years in good health. The chain couples TRBV7-7 to TRBJ2-1, with D maybe TRBD1 (6 bases). CDR3 nucleotides: TGTGCCAGCAGCACAGGGTTAGGGGTGGAGGAGCAGTTCTTC. Its translation: CASSTGLGVEEQFF.